This T cell receptor (beta chain) was sequenced for a study of CXCR3-negative and CXCR3-positive naive CD8 T cells. The TRB cDNA libraries were prepared by 5' RACE with UMI labels. TCRdb reanalyzed the 5' RACE reads and collapses them to one entry per CDR3 protein, without DNA. The sample totals tens of thousands of distinct CDR3 sequences. The CDR3 runs to 14 residues. CDR1 is MDHEN and CDR2 is SYDVKM in the germline V gene. The specimen sequenced was naive CXCR3- CD8+ T cells from blood. Regarding subset: CD45RO-CCR7+CD27+CD95- naive CD8+ T cells lacking CXCR3 (TNR3-). This chain joins TRBV28 and TRBJ2-3. The source is a human donor in good health. Some clones in this sample may be carry-over from other donors' samples. CDR3: CASSFWTRTVTQYF.